This T cell receptor beta chain was profiled in a study of blood T cell repertoires in COVID-19. In the study overall: PBMCs, B-cell-depleted T cells, or T cells provided the cDNA or gDNA that made up the material.

Some clones are missing from TCRdb's copy, which holds only in-frame ones; the method was immunoSEQ multiplex PCR. This sample has 250,000 to 350,000 clones, with around 81% found just once. While infection was still active, Seattle patients were enrolled and then followed longitudinally. The germline CDR1 and CDR2 sequences are ENHRY and SYGVKD. V lost 10 bases to trimming and J lost 2 bases, with 30 bases between them. This CDR3 region has 18 residues. This TCR derives from a person aged 65 to 79 with COVID-19, enrolled during active disease. V is TRBV10-3 and J is TRBJ2-7; a possible D gene is TRBD2 (6 bases). Sequencing was carried out using peripheral blood. This CDR3 is CATTELARSQGRAYEQYF. The CDR3 nucleotides are TGTGCCACCACGGAGCTAGCGCGATCCCAGGGTCGGGCCTACGAGCAGTACTTC.